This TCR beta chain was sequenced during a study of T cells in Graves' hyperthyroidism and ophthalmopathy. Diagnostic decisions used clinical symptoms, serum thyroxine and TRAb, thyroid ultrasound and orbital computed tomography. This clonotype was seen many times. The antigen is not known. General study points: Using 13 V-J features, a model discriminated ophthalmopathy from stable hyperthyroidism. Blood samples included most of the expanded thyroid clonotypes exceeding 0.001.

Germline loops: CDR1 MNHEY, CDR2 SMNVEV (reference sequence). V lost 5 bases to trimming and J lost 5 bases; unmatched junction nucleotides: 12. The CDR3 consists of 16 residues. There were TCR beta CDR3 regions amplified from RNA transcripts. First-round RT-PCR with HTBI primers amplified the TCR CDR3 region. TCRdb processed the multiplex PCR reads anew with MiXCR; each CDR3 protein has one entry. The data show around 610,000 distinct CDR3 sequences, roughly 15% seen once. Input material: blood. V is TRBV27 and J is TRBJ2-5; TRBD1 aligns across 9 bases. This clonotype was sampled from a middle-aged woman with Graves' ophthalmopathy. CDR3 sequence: CASSTTGTGFVETQYF. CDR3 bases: TGTGCCAGCAGTACTACCGGGACAGGGTTTGTGGAGACCCAGTACTTC.